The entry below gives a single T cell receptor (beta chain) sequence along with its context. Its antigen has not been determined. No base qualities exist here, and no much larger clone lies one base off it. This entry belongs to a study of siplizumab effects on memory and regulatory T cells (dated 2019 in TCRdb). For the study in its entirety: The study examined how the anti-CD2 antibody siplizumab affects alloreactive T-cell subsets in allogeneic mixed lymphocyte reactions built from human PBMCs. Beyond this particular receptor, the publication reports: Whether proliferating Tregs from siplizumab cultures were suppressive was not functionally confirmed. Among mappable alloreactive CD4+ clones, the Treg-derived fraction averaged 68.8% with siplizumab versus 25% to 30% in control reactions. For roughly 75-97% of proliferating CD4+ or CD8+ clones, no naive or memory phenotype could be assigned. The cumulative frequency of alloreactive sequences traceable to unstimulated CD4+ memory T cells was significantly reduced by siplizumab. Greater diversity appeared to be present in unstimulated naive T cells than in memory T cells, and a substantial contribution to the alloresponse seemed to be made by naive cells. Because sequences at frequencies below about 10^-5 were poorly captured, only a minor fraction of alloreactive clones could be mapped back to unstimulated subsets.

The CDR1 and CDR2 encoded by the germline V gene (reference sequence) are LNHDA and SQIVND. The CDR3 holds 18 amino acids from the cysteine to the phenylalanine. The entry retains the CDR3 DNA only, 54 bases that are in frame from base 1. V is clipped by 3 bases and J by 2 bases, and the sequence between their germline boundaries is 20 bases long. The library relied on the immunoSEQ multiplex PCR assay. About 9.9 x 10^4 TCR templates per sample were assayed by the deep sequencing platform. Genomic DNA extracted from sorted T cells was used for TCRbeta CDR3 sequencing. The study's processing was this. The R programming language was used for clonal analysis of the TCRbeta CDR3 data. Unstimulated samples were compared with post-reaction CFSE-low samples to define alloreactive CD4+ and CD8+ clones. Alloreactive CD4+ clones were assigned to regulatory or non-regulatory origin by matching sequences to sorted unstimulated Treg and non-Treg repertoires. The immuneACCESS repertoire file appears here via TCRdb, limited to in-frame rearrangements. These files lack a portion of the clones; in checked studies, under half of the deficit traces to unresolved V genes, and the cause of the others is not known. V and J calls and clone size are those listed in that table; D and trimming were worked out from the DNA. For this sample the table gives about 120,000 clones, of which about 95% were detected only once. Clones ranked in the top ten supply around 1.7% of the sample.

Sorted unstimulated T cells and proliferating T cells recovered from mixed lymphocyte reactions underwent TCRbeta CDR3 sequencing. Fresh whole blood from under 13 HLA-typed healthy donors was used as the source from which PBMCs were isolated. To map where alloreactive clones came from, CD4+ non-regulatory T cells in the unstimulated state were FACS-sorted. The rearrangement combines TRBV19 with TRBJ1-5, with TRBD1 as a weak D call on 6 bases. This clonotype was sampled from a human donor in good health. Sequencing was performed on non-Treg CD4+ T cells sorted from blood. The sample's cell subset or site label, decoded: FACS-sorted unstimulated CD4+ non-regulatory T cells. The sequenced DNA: TGTGCCAGTAGTATGGGCTCCCCAGGGGCCTTAGGCAATCAGCCCCAGCATTTT. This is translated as CASSMGSPGALGNQPQHF. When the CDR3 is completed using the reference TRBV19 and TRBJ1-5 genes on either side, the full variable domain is DGGITQSPKYLFRKEGQNVTLSCEQNLNHDAMYWYRQDPGQGLRLIYYSQIVNDFQKGDIAEGYSVSREKKESFPLTVTSAQKNPTAFYLCASSMGSPGALGNQPQHFGDGTRLSIL.